Following are 12 T cell receptor beta chains from one sample sequenced in a study of CD8+ T cells in alopecia areata. TCR sequencing used cDNA made by reverse transcription of extracted RNA. TCRdb's copy holds only in-frame clones and misses some; the assay was immunoSEQ multiplex PCR. This sample carries around 300,000 clones and no singletons, and 1.2% goes to the top ten. Markers used for sorting pooled cutaneous lymph node cells were CD4, CD8alpha, NKG2D, NKG2ACE and others. Sequenced sample: CD4+ T cells sorted from a lymph node. These TCRs come from a C3H/HeJ mouse with alopecia areata. Mice of this strain are of MHC haplotype H2-k.

This clone was recorded a few times. Gene labels here are mouse ones. Read coverage stops 4 residues before the CDR3 terminus; the germline J gene supplies the remainder. The rearrangement links TRBV13-1 to TRBJ2-5; no clear D. Germline CDR1 NSHNY, CDR2 SYGAGN. The ends were cut back, 3 bases at V and 0 bases at J, with 8 bases in the middle. The CDR3 has 14 residues. CDR3: CASSAQLNQDTQYF. The DNA read from the CDR3 is TGTGCCAGCAGTGCACAGCTTAACCAAGAC.

On this clone itself: Mouse gene names apply. The read stops 4 residues short of the end of the CDR3; the missing end is completed from the germline J gene. The V and J genes are TRBV13-3 and TRBJ2-1; 10 bases match TRBD2. The V gene end was trimmed by 6 bases and the J gene end by 4 bases; junction bases not matched to a gene: 1. CDR3 length: 13 amino acids. Germline V lookup: CDR1 NNHDY, CDR2 SYVADS. The covered CDR3 bases are TGTGCCAGCAAACTGGGGGGGTATGCT. Amino acid sequence: CASKLGGYA. The complete CDR3 sequence is CASKLGGYAEQFF.

A few counts support this clone. The listed genes are named as in mouse. The read ends 4 residues early relative to the CDR3; the germline J gene fills the gap. The chain is built from TRBV13-3 and TRBJ2-7; D is perhaps TRBD1 (5 bases). CDR3 length: 12 amino acids. From germline, CDR1 is NNHDY and CDR2 SYVADS. CDR3 bases read: TGTGCCAGCAAGAAGGGAGGGGAT. Protein sequence: CASKKGGD. Given in full, the CDR3 is CASKKGGDEQYF.

This clone was observed a few times. Each gene name is a mouse one. The CDR3 goes on 4 residues after the read ends, and that part is filled in from the germline J gene. The V gene is TRBV5, the J gene TRBJ1-1; 9 nucleotides agree with TRBD1. CDR1 and CDR2 from the germline V gene are LGHNA and YNLKQL (reference sequence). CDR3 length: 15 amino acids. Trimming took 2 bases from V and 1 from J; bases not matched to a gene: 2. The sequenced part of the CDR3 DNA is TGTGCCAGCAGCCAAACGGGACAGGGGAACACA. Amino acids: CASSQTGQGNT. The full CDR3 protein reads CASSQTGQGNTEVFF.

This clone was counted a few times. Gene names follow the mouse nomenclature. The DNA ends 4 residues before the CDR3 does, and the rest of the CDR3 is filled in from the germline J gene. This chain connects TRBV5 to TRBJ2-2, with TRBD1 matching 8 bases. V dropped 0 bases and J dropped 2; count of bases not matched to a gene: 2. The CDR3 loop spans 16 amino acids. Per the germline V gene, CDR1 is LGHNA and CDR2 is YNLKQL (reference sequence). The CDR3 DNA, read in part, is TGTGCCAGCAGCCAAGATAACAGGGGGAACACCGGG. It specifies CASSQDNRGNTG. The CDR3 reads in full as CASSQDNRGNTGQLYF.

This clone occurred a few times. Germline and genes: mouse. The sequenced fragment ends 4 residues before the CDR3 boundary, so the rest is inferred from the germline J gene. The V gene is TRBV5, the J gene TRBJ2-1; D possibly corresponds to TRBD2 (5 bases). Trimming took 0 bases from V and 4 from J, leaving 13 bases between them. Germline V lookup: CDR1 LGHNA, CDR2 YNLKQL (reference sequence). This CDR3 comprises 16 residues. The CDR3 sequence: CASSQEVRPGYAEQFF. CDR3 DNA (partial): TGTGCCAGCAGCCAAGAAGTAAGGCCTGGGTATGCT.

Only a few counts were recorded for this clone. A much larger clone lies one base from this, so it may be a read error. Mouse germline and gene names are used. The CDR3 end lies 4 residues beyond the end of the read and is filled in from the germline J gene. Other DNA sequences from this sample encode an identical CDR3 as well. The chain has TRBV13-3 and TRBJ2-1, with 11 nucleotides matching TRBD2. Germline trimming cut 5 bases from V and 3 bases from J; bases unmatched to any gene: 1. Germline CDR1 reads NNHDY; CDR2 reads SYVADS. CDR3 size: 14 residues. CDR3 protein: CASRGTGGYAEQFF. The sequenced CDR3 bases are TGTGCCAGCAGGGGGACTGGGGGCTATGCT.

A note on this clone: Gene names are mouse gene names. The read ends 4 residues early relative to the CDR3; the germline J gene fills the gap. The rearrangement uses TRBV13-3 and TRBJ2-7; 10 bases line up with TRBD2. V was pared by 2 bases and J by 3 bases, with 2 bases of the junction left unmatched. This CDR3 is built from 14 residues. Germline loops: CDR1 NNHDY, CDR2 SYVADS. Here the CDR3 reads CASSETGGGYEQYF. CDR3 DNA (partial): TGTGCCAGCAGTGAAACTGGGGGGGGCTAT.

This clone was found a few times. The gene names given are mouse names. The read ends 4 residues before the CDR3 terminus; that terminus is restored from the germline J gene. V gene TRBV19 combines with J gene TRBJ1-2; the match to TRBD1 covers 9 bases. V lost 5 bases to trimming and J lost 3 bases; unmatched junction nucleotides: 5. The germline V gene encodes CDR1 FNHDT and CDR2 SITEND (reference sequence). The CDR3 totals 14 residues. CDR3: CASRPQGAYSDYTF. The DNA read from the CDR3 is TGTGCCAGCAGGCCACAGGGGGCGTACTCC.

This clone has a count of ten or more. The gene symbols are mouse symbols. Incomplete CDR3 DNA: TGTGCCAGCGGTGATGCGGGCCAGGGGGCGGCCTCC. As protein: CASGDAGQGAAS. In full, the CDR3 reads CASGDAGQGAASDYTF. The chain combines TRBV13-2 with TRBJ1-2; 8 positions agree with TRBD1. The CDR3 is cut off 4 residues early in the read; its end comes from the germline J gene. This CDR3 spans 16 amino acids. Germline CDR1 reads NNHNN; CDR2 reads SYGAGS (reference sequence). The trim removed 0 bases at V and 4 bases at J, leaving 8 bases unmatched.

Points on this clone: Gene names and germline match the mouse. With the read ending 4 residues before the CDR3 end, the germline J gene is used to fill in that end. The chain is built from TRBV13-3 and TRBJ2-7, with D perhaps matching TRBD2 (6 bases). CDR1 NNHDY and CDR2 SYVADS come from the germline V gene. This CDR3 contains 14 residues. Between the trimmed V and J ends, which lost 0 bases and 1 base, there was a span of 8 bases. The CDR3 DNA, read in part, is TGTGCCAGCAGTGATGCTACTGGGTCCTAT. Residues: CASSDATGSY. The entire CDR3 reads CASSDATGSYEQYF.

With respect to this clone: Germline and genes: mouse. The read ends 4 residues shy of where the CDR3 ends; the end is completed using the germline J gene. The sample holds other DNA sequences that translate to the same CDR3. This chain uses TRBV13-3 with TRBJ2-1, with D hard to call. The CDR3 length is 14 residues. The germline V and J ends were trimmed by 0 bases and 3 bases, with 7 bases remaining between them. Looked up from germline, CDR1 is NNHDY and CDR2 is SYVADS. The CDR3 protein is CASSDARSYAEQFF. The part of the CDR3 DNA that was read is TGTGCCAGCAGTGATGCACGCAGCTATGCT.